Listed here are 15 T cell receptor beta chains from one sample, sequenced in a study of blood T cell repertoires in COVID-19. This table comes from immunoSEQ multiplex PCR, and its TCRdb copy is limited to in-frame clones, with some not included. Counted here are around 220,000 clones, approximately 79% occurring once; the ten biggest clones make up 4.5% to 6%. The sequencing sample was made of peripheral blood. These receptors were taken from a woman of 80 years or more with active or convalescent COVID-19.

This clone has at least ten counts. The genes are TRBV11-3 and TRBJ2-2; no clear D. Germline CDR1 SGHNT, CDR2 YENEEA. The CDR3 covers 12 residues. V lost 1 base and J lost 6, with 3 bases in between. The CDR3, as DNA: TGTGCCAGCAGCTTAGGGCCCGGGGAGCTGTTTTTT. This gives the protein CASSLGPGELFF.

The chain employs TRBV5-1 and TRBJ1-2; D gene ambiguous. Germline CDR1 is SGHRS and CDR2 is YFSETQ. Trimming shortened V by 0 bases and J by 8 bases, and 17 bases separated the two germline ends. The CDR3 spans 15 residues. CDR3 sequence reads: CASSLVTSPGGGYTF. The CDR3 bases are TGCGCCAGCAGCTTGGTAACCTCCCCCGGCGGAGGCTACACCTTC.

CDR3 in DNA: TGTGCCAGCAGCAACACCCTCTATGGCTACACCTTC. Residues: CASSNTLYGYTF. V usage is TRBV28 and J usage is TRBJ1-2; D is unclear. The germline CDR1 and CDR2 sequences are MDHEN and SYDVKM. V lost 6 bases, J lost 4 bases, and 9 bases lay in between. The CDR3 spans 12 residues.

V gene TRBV10-2 combines with J gene TRBJ2-7; D not resolved. The germline gives CDR1 WSHSY, CDR2 SAAADI. Trimming removed 1 base from V and 7 bases from J, with 5 bases in between. This CDR3 spans 11 amino acids. The DNA for the CDR3 is TGCGCCAGCAGTGAGTTCTATGAGCAGTACTTC. Amino acids: CASSEFYEQYF.

This chain connects TRBV28 to TRBJ2-7, with D perhaps matching TRBD2 (5 bases). Trimming removed 6 bases at V and 1 base at J, with 19 bases between. The germline CDR1 and CDR2 sequences are MDHEN and SYDVKM. CDR3 length: 16 amino acids. CDR3 amino acids: CASRRPRSGISYEQYF. As DNA, the CDR3 is TGTGCCAGCAGACGCCCAAGATCGGGGATATCCTACGAGCAGTACTTC.

This chain connects TRBV27 to TRBJ1-4; possible D gene TRBD1, 5 bases. From germline, CDR1 is MNHEY and CDR2 SMNVEV (reference sequence). V was shortened by 5 bases and J by 3 bases, with 16 bases between the two germline ends. The CDR3 sequence is 16 residues long. Here the CDR3 DNA reads TGTGCCAGCAGTACCCAGAGGACATACGCTAATGAAAAACTGTTTTTT. Translated, it gives CASSTQRTYANEKLFF.

The gene calls are TRBV7-9 and TRBJ2-7; D remains ambiguous. Trimming cost V 3 bases and J 3 bases, with 6 bases left between them. The CDR3 totals 12 residues. Germline-derived CDR1 and CDR2 are SEHNR and FQNEAQ (reference sequence). CDR3 loop: CASSFSIYEQYF. The CDR3 coding sequence is TGTGCCAGCAGCTTTTCTATCTACGAGCAGTACTTC.

The rearrangement joins TRBV10-3 to TRBJ1-6; 8 positions match TRBD1. CDR3 size: 14 residues. Germline CDR1 is ENHRY and CDR2 is SYGVKD. V lost 7 bases, J lost 9 bases, and 8 bases stayed unmatched. CDR3 protein: CAITPDRDGSPLHF. The DNA of the CDR3 is TGTGCCATCACTCCGGACAGGGATGGTTCACCCCTCCACTTT.

A few counts support this clone. This chain uses TRBV19 with TRBJ1-2, with D maybe TRBD1 (5 bases). The V end lost 9 bases, the J end lost 4 bases, and 18 bases lay between the germline ends. The CDR3 has 14 amino acids. The germline V gene has CDR1 LNHDA and CDR2 SQIVND (reference sequence). CDR3 bases: TGTGCCAGCCGGGGGGACGGAAACCCCTATGGCTACACCTTC. It translates to CASRGDGNPYGYTF.

This clone appeared once. In DNA, the CDR3 is TGTGCCACCAAGCAAGCCAGCGTGGAAAACAATGAGCAGTTCTTC. Its protein product is CATKQASVENNEQFF. V is TRBV10-3 and J is TRBJ2-1, with unresolved D. Germline V gene lookup returns CDR1 ENHRY and CDR2 SYGVKD. The CDR3 is 15 residues long. V was clipped by 10 bases and J by 5 bases, with 21 bases between them.

The chain couples TRBV27 to TRBJ1-2; D not certain. The CDR3 loop spans 15 amino acids. V lost 4 bases, J lost 5 bases, and 17 bases lay in between. Per germline, CDR1 MNHEY and CDR2 SMNVEV (reference sequence). The CDR3: CASSSRVVDSYGYTF. For the CDR3, the DNA is TGTGCCAGCAGTTCCCGGGTTGTAGATTCTTATGGCTACACCTTC.

The chain couples TRBV2 to TRBJ2-5; weak D call: TRBD2 (6 bases). The ends were cut back, 3 bases at V and 7 bases at J, with 18 bases in the middle. The CDR3 totals 15 residues. CDR1 is SNHLY, CDR2 FYNNEI, per germline. CDR3 residues: CASSDYGQGGATQYF. The CDR3 DNA sequence: TGTGCCAGCAGTGACTACGGCCAGGGAGGTGCGACCCAGTACTTC.

The chain couples TRBV7-8 to TRBJ2-7; the match to TRBD1 covers 8 bases. This CDR3 comprises 15 residues. V trimming: 5 bases; J trimming: 5 bases; junction bases outside the gene matches: 11. Germline CDR1 is SGHVS and CDR2 is FQNEAQ. Here the CDR3 DNA reads TGTGCCAGCAGCCCCCGGACAGGGAGCTTCAACGAGCAGTACTTC. As protein: CASSPRTGSFNEQYF.

The chain carries TRBV9 and TRBJ2-7; D possibly corresponds to TRBD1 (6 bases). V was pared by 4 bases and J by 4 bases, with 21 bases between. The germline V gene encodes CDR1 SGDLS and CDR2 YYNGEE. There are 16 residues in the CDR3. The CDR3 sequence: CASSTTTGPGNYEQYF. The CDR3 DNA reads TGTGCCAGCAGCACAACGACAGGCCCGGGGAATTACGAGCAGTACTTC.

The chain uses TRBV5-6 and TRBJ2-5; TRBD2 matches at 10 bases. Germline V gene lookup returns CDR1 SGHDT and CDR2 YYEEEE. Trimming at V came to 6 bases and at J to 5 bases, leaving 10 bases not matched to a gene. The CDR3 spans 15 residues. CDR3 coding DNA: TGTGCCAGCACACAGGGAGCGGGAGGGGCGGAGACCCAGTACTTC. Translated: CASTQGAGGAETQYF.